Sequencing of this TCR beta chain was carried out in a study of immune evolution from preneoplasia to lung adenocarcinoma. Background on the study: HLA loss of heterozygosity: over 5.5% AIS, roughly 15% MIA, around 35% ADC, none AAH. Findings of the study overall: Normal lung had the highest top T cell clone frequencies.

As regards this clone: Its antigen is still unknown.

Patients had resection in Japan or China between about 2013 and 2018. H&E slides confirmed each diagnosis, reviewed by two pathologists independently. Assay: immunoSEQ multiplex PCR; the TCRdb copy retains only in-frame clones and omits some. The top ten hold roughly 7.5% of the sample, which has around 6,000 clones, around 78% seen once. Trimming removed 4 bases from V and 4 bases from J; junction bases left unmatched: 2. This CDR3 comprises 14 residues. Germline V gene sequence: CDR1 MGHRA, CDR2 YSYEKL. The TCR comes from a person aged 60 to 80 with lung adenocarcinoma. The chain links TRBV4-1 to TRBJ1-4, with TRBD1 matching over 8 bases. Material for sequencing was FFPE minimally invasive lung adenocarcinoma tissue. The CDR3 region is CASSPGQVNEKLFF. CDR3 nucleotide sequence: TGCGCCAGCAGCCCGGGACAGGTTAATGAAAAACTGTTTTTT.